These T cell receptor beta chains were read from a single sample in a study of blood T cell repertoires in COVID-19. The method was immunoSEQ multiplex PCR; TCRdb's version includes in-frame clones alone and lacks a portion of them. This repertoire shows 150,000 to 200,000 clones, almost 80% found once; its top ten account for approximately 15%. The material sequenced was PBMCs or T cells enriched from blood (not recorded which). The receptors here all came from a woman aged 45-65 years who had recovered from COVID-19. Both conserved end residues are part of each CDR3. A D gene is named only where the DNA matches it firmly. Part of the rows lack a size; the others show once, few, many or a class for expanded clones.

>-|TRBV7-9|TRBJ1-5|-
TGTGCCAGCAGCCACGGGGGGCATAGCAATCAGCCCCAGCATTTT
CASSHGGHSNQPQHF
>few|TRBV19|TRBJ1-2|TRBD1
TGTGCCAGTAACCGTGACAGGGCAGGCTACACCTTC
CASNRDRAGYTF
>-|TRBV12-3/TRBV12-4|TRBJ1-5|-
TGTGCCAGCAGTTTACCAAATCAGCCCCAGCATTTT
CASSLPNQPQHF
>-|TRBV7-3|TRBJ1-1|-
TGTGCCAGCAGCTGGACAGCGAACACTGAAGCTTTCTTT
CASSWTANTEAFF
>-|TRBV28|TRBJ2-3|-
TGTGCCAGCAGAACTCGAGACAGGCGCCCCACAGATACGCAGTATTTT
CASRTRDRRPTDTQYF
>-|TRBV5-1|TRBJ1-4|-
TGCGCCAGCAGCTTTAGTCAGGGTGATGAAAAACTGTTTTTT
CASSFSQGDEKLFF
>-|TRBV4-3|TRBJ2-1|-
TGCGCCAGCAGCCAAGACCATGGTTTGCGGAACAATGAGCAGTTCTTC
CASSQDHGLRNNEQFF
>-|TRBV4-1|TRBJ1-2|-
TGCGCCAGCAGCCAAGGGGCACTTGTCGACTATGGCTACACCTTC
CASSQGALVDYGYTF
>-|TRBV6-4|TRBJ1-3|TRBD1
TGTGCCAGCAGTGACGTGGGGACAGGGATAATCTCTGGAAACACCATATATTTT
CASSDVGTGIISGNTIYF
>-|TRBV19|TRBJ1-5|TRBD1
TGTGCCAGTAGCACGGACAGGGATCAGCCCCAGCATTTT
CASSTDRDQPQHF
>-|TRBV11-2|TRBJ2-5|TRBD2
TGTGCCAGCAGCTACACTAGCGGTCAAGAGACCCAGTACTTC
CASSYTSGQETQYF
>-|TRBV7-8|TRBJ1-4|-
TGTGCCAGCAACCCCGACAGTCCATCTAATGAAAAACTGTTTTTT
CASNPDSPSNEKLFF
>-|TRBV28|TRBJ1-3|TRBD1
TGTGCCAGCAGTTTCGCAGGGGGCGCTGGAAACACCATATATTTT
CASSFAGGAGNTIYF
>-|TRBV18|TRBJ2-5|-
TGTGCCAGCTCACCTCCCGGGGAGACCCAGTACTTC
CASSPPGETQYF
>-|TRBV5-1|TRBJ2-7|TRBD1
TGCGCCAGCAGCTTGGGGGACAGATGGGGTATCTCCTACGAGCAGTACTTC
CASSLGDRWGISYEQYF
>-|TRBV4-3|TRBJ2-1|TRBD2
TGCGCCAGCAGCCAAGGGGGAGGGGTTGAGCAGTTCTTC
CASSQGGGVEQFF
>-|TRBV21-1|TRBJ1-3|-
TGTGCCAGCACCCCATGCTCCGGGAACGGAAACACCATATATTTT
CASTPCSGNGNTIYF
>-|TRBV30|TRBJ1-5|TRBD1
TGTGCCTGGAGTACGACAGGGGGCGATCAGCCCCAGCATTTT
CAWSTTGGDQPQHF
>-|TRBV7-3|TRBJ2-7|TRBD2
TGTGCCAGCAGCCACTCCGCGGGAGACGAGCAGTACTTC
CASSHSAGDEQYF
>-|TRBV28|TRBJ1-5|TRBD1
TGTGCCAGCAGGATAGGGGGCGAAATTAGTCAGCCCCAGCATTTT
CASRIGGEISQPQHF
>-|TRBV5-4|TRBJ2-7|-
TGTGCCAGCAGCCTCGGACAGTCCTACGAGCAGTACTTC
CASSLGQSYEQYF
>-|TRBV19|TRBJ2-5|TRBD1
TGTGCCAGTTGGGACAGGAAAGAGACCCAGTACTTC
CASWDRKETQYF
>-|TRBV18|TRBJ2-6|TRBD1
TGTGCCAGCTCACAGGGGGCATCGGGTGGGGCCAACGTCCTGACTTTC
CASSQGASGGANVLTF
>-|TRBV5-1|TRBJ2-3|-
TGCGCCAGCGGAGAAGGTCGGGGCACAGATACGCAGTATTTT
CASGEGRGTDTQYF
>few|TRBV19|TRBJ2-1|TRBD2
TGTGCCAGTAGTAGCGGGAGGGGCACCAATGAGCAGTTCTTC
CASSSGRGTNEQFF
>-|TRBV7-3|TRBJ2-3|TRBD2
TGTGCCAGCAGCTCAGCTAGCGGCCGCACAGATACGCAGTATTTT
CASSSASGRTDTQYF
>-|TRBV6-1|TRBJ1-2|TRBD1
TGTGCCAGCAGTGAGTACGGGACAGGGGGTTATGGCTACACCTTC
CASSEYGTGGYGYTF
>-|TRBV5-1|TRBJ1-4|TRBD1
TGCGCCAGCAGCCAAGGGACAGAAAATGAAAAACTGTTTTTT
CASSQGTENEKLFF
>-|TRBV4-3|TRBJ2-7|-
TGCGCCAGCAGCCCCCGGGTGGTGAGCCCCTACGAGCAGTACTTC
CASSPRVVSPYEQYF
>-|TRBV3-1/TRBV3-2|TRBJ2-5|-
TGTGCCAGCACCGCAATGGGCTCCCCCCAGTACTTC
CASTAMGSPQYF
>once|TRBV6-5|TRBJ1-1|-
TGTGCCAGCAACCCAACGGTGTCTGTGAACACTGAAGCTTTCTTT
CASNPTVSVNTEAFF
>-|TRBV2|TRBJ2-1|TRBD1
TGTGCCAGCTCCAAACAGGGGAACAATGAGCAGTTCTTC
CASSKQGNNEQFF
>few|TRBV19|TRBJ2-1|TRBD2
TGTGCCAGTAGTACCCTCAATAGACTAGCGGGAGGCCCCGACTTGATCTTC
CASSTLNRLAGGPDLIF
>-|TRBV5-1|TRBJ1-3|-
TGCGCCAGCAGTGAGGGTCTCTCTGGAAACACCATATATTTT
CASSEGLSGNTIYF
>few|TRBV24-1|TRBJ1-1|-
TGTGCCACCAGCGGGGGTTGGGGCACTGAAGCTTTCTTT
CATSGGWGTEAFF
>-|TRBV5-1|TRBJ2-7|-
TGCGCCAGCAGCGGGGCCAGCTCCTACGAGCAGTACTTC
CASSGASSYEQYF
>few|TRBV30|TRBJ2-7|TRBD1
TGTGCCTGGAGTAGAGGGGGCTTCGAGCAGTACTTC
CAWSRGGFEQYF
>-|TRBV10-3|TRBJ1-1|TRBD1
TGTGCCATCAGTGACCGGGACAGGGACACTGAAGCTTTCTTT
CAISDRDRDTEAFF
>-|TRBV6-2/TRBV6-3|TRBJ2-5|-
TGTGCCAGCAGTTACTCGAGAGAGACCCAGTACTTC
CASSYSRETQYF
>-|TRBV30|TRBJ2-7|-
TGTGCCTGGAAGGTAGGGGGGGGCTACGAGCAGTACTTC
CAWKVGGGYEQYF
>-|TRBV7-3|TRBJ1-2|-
TGTGCCAGCAGCGCTTCACGGGGGTATGGCTACACCTTC
CASSASRGYGYTF
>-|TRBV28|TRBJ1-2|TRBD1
TGTGCCAGCGGGGCGACAGGGCGTAACTATGGCTACACCTTC
CASGATGRNYGYTF
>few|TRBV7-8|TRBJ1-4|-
TGTGCCAGCAGCGCGCGATCAACTAATGAAAAACTGTTTTTT
CASSARSTNEKLFF
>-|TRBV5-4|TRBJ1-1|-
TGTGCCAGCAGCTTGGATCTGGGGGGGCCCACTGAAGCTTTCTTT
CASSLDLGGPTEAFF